This TCR beta chain appears in the sequencing data of a study of regulatory T cells in long-lasting Graves disease. In this sample, this clonotype turned up many times. What it binds is unknown. General study findings and limits: Persistent-disease Graves' patients showed less TCR diversity than new cases.

This sample's time point: newly diagnosed GD, antithyroid drugs for less than 3 months. From PBMCs, RNA was extracted and then used to make the TCR library. An endocrinology department in Xi'an, China, supplied the patients. For TCR beta, libraries came from iRepertoire HTBI primers and Arm-PCR of CDR3 regions. TCRdb re-called the multiplex PCR reads through MiXCR, storing one row per CDR3 protein. In the table there are 300,000 to 400,000 distinct CDR3 sequences, 16% of which are singletons. The same sample was also studied in work on T cells in Graves' hyperthyroidism and ophthalmopathy. That work states: Most clonotypes that expanded in the thyroid above 0.001 also showed up in blood.

The clonotype was recovered from a man in his forties with Graves disease. Specimen: peripheral blood mononuclear cells (PBMCs), collected at new diagnosis, from a patient treated with antithyroid drugs.

CDR3 nucleotides: TGTGCCAGCAGTCTACCCGCCGGGGCGAACCTCTATAATTCACCCCTCCACTTT. Its protein is CASSLPAGANLYNSPLHF. The J gene is TRBJ1-6, the V gene TRBV28; the D gene is possibly TRBD1 (5 bases). CDR3 length: 18 amino acids. V lost 5 bases, J lost 3 bases, and 20 bases lay in between. Germline V lookup: CDR1 MDHEN, CDR2 SYDVKM.